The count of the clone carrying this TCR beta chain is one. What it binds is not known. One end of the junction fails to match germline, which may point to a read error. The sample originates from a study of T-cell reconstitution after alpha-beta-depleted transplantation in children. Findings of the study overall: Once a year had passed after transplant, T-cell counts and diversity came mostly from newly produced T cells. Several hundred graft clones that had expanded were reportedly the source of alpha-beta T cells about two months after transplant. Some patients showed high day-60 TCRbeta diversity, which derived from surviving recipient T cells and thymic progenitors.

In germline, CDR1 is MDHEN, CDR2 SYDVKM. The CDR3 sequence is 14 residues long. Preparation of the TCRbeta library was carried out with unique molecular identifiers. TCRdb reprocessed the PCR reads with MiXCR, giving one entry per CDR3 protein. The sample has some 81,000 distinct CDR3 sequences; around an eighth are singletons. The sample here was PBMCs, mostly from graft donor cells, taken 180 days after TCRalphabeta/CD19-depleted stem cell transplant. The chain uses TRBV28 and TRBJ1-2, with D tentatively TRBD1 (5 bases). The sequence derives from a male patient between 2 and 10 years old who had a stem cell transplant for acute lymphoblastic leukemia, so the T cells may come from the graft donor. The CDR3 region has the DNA TGTGCCAGCAGTTTTCCAGGGTGGGTCTATGGCGACACCTTC. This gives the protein CASSFPGWVYGDTF.